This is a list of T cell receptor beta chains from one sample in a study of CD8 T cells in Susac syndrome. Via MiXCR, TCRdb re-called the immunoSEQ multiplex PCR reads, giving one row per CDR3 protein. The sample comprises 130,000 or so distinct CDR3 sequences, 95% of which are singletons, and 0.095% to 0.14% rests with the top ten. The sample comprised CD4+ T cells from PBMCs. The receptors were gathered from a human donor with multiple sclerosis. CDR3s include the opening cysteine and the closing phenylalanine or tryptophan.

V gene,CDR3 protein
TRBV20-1,CSARDFGAPYEQYF
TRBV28,CASSPMGLAWANTGELFF
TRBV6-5,CASSYDVAGELFF
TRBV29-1,CSVESTSRATVRANEQFF
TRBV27,CASTTPTRAGSVYTQYF
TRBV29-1,CSVVTDRSLFF
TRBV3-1,CASSQDPSGPYEQYF
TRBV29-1,CSVVTFVSGANVLTF
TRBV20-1,CSARPPGPDTQYF
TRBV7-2,CASSLSRLGETQYF
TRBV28,CASRQGANYGYTF
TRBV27,CASRASGSLYEQYF
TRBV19,CASSRVQGSNQPQHF
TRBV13,CASSPRDRPYNEQFF
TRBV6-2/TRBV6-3,CASSPRRDNEQFF
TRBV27,CASGGLDRYNEQFF
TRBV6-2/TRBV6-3,CASRTGGPYEQYF
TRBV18,CASSPHPRGGGEQFF
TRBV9,CASSVPHTDTQYF
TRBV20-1,CSAHLPGGANTGELFF
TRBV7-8,CASAKSSGGAILSKNIQYF
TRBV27,CASSLPGASGYTF
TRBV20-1,CSARSGRMNTEAFF
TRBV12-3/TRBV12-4,CASSFEEYNEQFF
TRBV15,CATSRDPTGNQPQHF
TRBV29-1,CSVEGLGSSYNEQFF
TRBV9,CASSVATGTSAPKETQYF
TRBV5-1,CASSLDGTGKYEQYF
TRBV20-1,CSAAGTGSEKLFF
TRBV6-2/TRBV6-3,CASSSFSGGRNTGELFF
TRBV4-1,CASMGQDYNEQFF
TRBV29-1,CSVDPGSYYNEQFF
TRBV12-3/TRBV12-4,CASSPQGARWEQYF
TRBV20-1,CSASETGTGDGNEQFF
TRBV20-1,CSAPRDFTDTQYF
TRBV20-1,CSARVASAVQETQYF
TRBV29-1,CSVEDGRGSETQYF
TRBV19,CASSQREDGYTF